Below are 15 T cell receptor beta chains sequenced from a single sample in a study of T cell responses to AZD1222 COVID-19 vaccine. The assay was immunoSEQ multiplex PCR, and TCRdb's table has in-frame clones only and misses some. The sample has some 98,000 clones; approximately 88% are singletons. Source: peripheral blood, taken 28 days after the second AZD1222 dose. The receptors here all came from an adult who received the AZD1222 COVID-19 vaccine.

The J gene is TRBJ2-2, the V gene TRBV5-6, with 8 bases that match TRBD1. The J segment lost 2 bases and the V segment lost 3 bases, leaving 3 bases of the junction unmatched. The CDR3 sequence is 15 residues long. Germline assignment: CDR1 SGHDT and CDR2 YYEEEE. In DNA form, the CDR3 reads TGTGCCAGCAGCTGGGGACAGGCCAACACCGGGGAGCTGTTTTTT. Its translation is CASSWGQANTGELFF. Full variable domain (outside the CDR3, taken from reference TRBV5-6 and TRBJ2-2): DAGVTQSPTHLIKTRGQQVTLRCSPKSGHDTVSWYQQALGQGPQFIFQYYEEEERQRGNFPDRFSGHQFPNYSSELNVNALLLGDSALYLCASSWGQANTGELFFGEGSRLTVL.

The chain couples TRBV5-1 to TRBJ2-7; D is unclear. There are 10 residues in the CDR3. V dropped 6 bases and J dropped 7 bases, with 8 bases sitting between them. The germline V gene has CDR1 SGHRS and CDR2 YFSETQ. CDR3 sequence (DNA): TGCGCCAGCAAACTGAGGGAGCAGTACTTC. Translated: CASKLREQYF.

The chain couples TRBV7-8 to TRBJ1-5; 7 bases line up with TRBD1. The CDR3 extends over 16 amino acids. Germline V lookup: CDR1 SGHVS, CDR2 FQNEAQ. With V trimmed by 3 bases and J by 6 bases, 11 bases remained unmatched. CDR3 nucleotide sequence: TGTGCCAGCAGCTTCCAGGGGGGGCAGGTTGGTCAGCCCCAGCATTTT. Protein product: CASSFQGGQVGQPQHF.

This sequence joins TRBV12-3 or TRBV12-4 and TRBJ1-5; possible D gene TRBD1, 5 bases. The CDR3 sequence is 12 residues long. V was clipped by 1 base and J by 7 bases, with 5 bases between them. The CDR3 protein is CASSLGGQPQHF. The DNA for the CDR3 is TGTGCCAGCAGTTTAGGGGGGCAGCCCCAGCATTTT.

V gene TRBV14 combines with J gene TRBJ1-1; D is uncertain. This CDR3 contains 12 residues. The V and J ends lost 1 base and 4 bases respectively, with 4 bases between them. Germline loops: CDR1 SGHDN, CDR2 FVKESK. The CDR3 DNA sequence: TGTGCCAGCAGCCAAGTCAGCACTGAAGCTTTCTTT. This gives the protein CASSQVSTEAFF. Full variable domain (missing parts from reference TRBV14 and TRBJ1-1): EAGVTQFPSHSVIEKGQTVTLRCDPISGHDNLYWYRRVMGKEIKFLLHFVKESKQDESGMPNNRFLAERTGGTYSTLKVQPAELEDSGVYFCASSQVSTEAFFGQGTRLTVV.

The chain links TRBV5-8 to TRBJ1-5, with D possibly matching TRBD1 (6 bases). The germline V and J ends were trimmed by 7 bases and 3 bases, with 14 bases remaining between them. Germline CDR1 SGHTS, CDR2 YDEGEE. CDR3 length: 14 residues. CDR3 sequence: CASQNAGANQPQHF. The CDR3 nucleotides are TGTGCCAGCCAAAACGCAGGGGCCAATCAGCCCCAGCATTTT.

This clone was counted only a few times. The chain recombines TRBV27 with TRBJ1-2, with D hard to call. Trimming removed 2 bases at V and 8 bases at J, with 12 bases between. The CDR3 loop spans 13 amino acids. Germline CDR1 is MNHEY and CDR2 is SMNVEV (reference sequence). CDR3 protein: CASSLRRSEGYTF. CDR3 nucleotide sequence: TGTGCCAGCAGTTTAAGGAGGAGCGAGGGCTACACCTTC.

The chain couples TRBV6-5 to TRBJ2-7; weak D call: TRBD1 (6 bases). The CDR3 runs to 13 residues. V lost 5 bases and J lost 4, with 12 bases in between. The germline gives CDR1 MNHEY, CDR2 SVGAGI. CDR3 amino acids: CASSTDRTYEQYF. The CDR3, as DNA: TGTGCCAGCAGTACTGACAGGACTTACGAGCAGTACTTC.

This sequence joins TRBV5-6 and TRBJ1-5; 7 bases are a match to TRBD1. Trimming cost V 4 bases and J 0 bases; bases outside gene matches: 10. This CDR3 comprises 17 residues. CDR1 is SGHDT and CDR2 is YYEEEE in the germline V gene. The CDR3 loop reads CASSRRGLVYSNQPQHF. In DNA form, the CDR3 reads TGTGCCAGCAGCAGAAGGGGGCTAGTTTATAGCAATCAGCCCCAGCATTTT.

This chain uses TRBV5-1 with TRBJ2-1; 12 bases fit TRBD2. CDR3 length equals 15 residues. Germline-derived CDR1 and CDR2 are SGHRS and YFSETQ. Unmatched junction bases numbered 5, after V lost 8 bases and J lost 2 bases. The CDR3 DNA is TGCGCCAGTGGCAGACTAGCGGGAGCCTACAATGAGCAGTTCTTC. It encodes CASGRLAGAYNEQFF.

V gene TRBV9 combines with J gene TRBJ2-1; 8 bases fit TRBD1. The CDR3 spans 13 residues. Per germline, CDR1 SGDLS and CDR2 YYNGEE. With V trimmed by 2 bases and J by 9 bases, 4 bases remained unmatched. The DNA of the CDR3 is TGTGCCAGCAGCGTGACAGGGGCTCCTGAGCAGTTCTTC. Translating it yields CASSVTGAPEQFF.

The V call is TRBV18, the J call TRBJ2-7; no firm D call. This CDR3 contains 12 residues. CDR1 and CDR2 (germline): KGHSH, LQKENI. Trimming removed 4 bases at V and 1 base at J, with 5 bases between. The DNA of the CDR3 is TGTGCCAGCTCACGAACATCCTACGAGCAGTACTTC. Residues: CASSRTSYEQYF.

This chain joins TRBV19 and TRBJ2-7, with TRBD1 matching over 10 bases. There are 13 residues in the CDR3. V dropped 5 bases and J dropped 5; count of bases not matched to a gene: 3. Germline V gene lookup returns CDR1 LNHDA and CDR2 SQIVND (reference sequence). In nucleotides, the CDR3 is TGTGCCAGTAGTGACAGGGGGCATCACGAGCAGTACTTC. It encodes CASSDRGHHEQYF.

CDR3 nucleotides: TGTGCCAGCAGCCAACCGGGGTTTTACAATGAGCAGTTCTTC. This encodes CASSQPGFYNEQFF. The chain couples TRBV3-1 (or the pseudogene TRBV3-2) to TRBJ2-1; maybe TRBD2 (5 bases). The V gene lost 2 bases and the J gene lost 4 bases, with 9 bases spanning the gap. The CDR3 runs 14 residues. Germline assignment: CDR1 LGHDT and CDR2 YNNKEL (reference sequence).

In DNA form, the CDR3 reads TGTGCCAGCAGTGAAGTGGGACATTCAAATGAAAAACTGTTTTTT. Protein sequence: CASSEVGHSNEKLFF. This rearrangement joins TRBV6-1 to TRBJ1-4; the D gene is possibly TRBD1 (6 bases). Germline CDR1 is MNHNS and CDR2 is SASEGT. CDR3 size: 15 residues. Trimming shortened V by 1 base and J by 5 bases, and 11 bases separated the two germline ends.